Below, 20 T cell receptor beta chains from the same sample are listed, as sequenced in a study of shared clonotypes between healthy human individuals. Repertoires were generated with immunoSEQ multiplex PCR, while TCRdb's copy carries only in-frame clones and drops some. This repertoire shows 500,000 or so clones, approximately 94% found once; its top ten account for approximately 0.06%. Input material: naive CD4+ T cells sorted from blood. Subset reported: CD45RA+ positively selected. These receptor sequences come from a woman aged 25 to 45 in good health.

V is TRBV7-7 and J is TRBJ2-5; D call uncertain. Trimming took 5 bases from V and 5 from J, leaving 12 bases between them. CDR3 length: 13 amino acids. CDR1 SSHAT and CDR2 FNYEAQ come from the germline V gene (reference sequence). The CDR3 here is CASSKAAEETQYF. The CDR3 coding sequence is TGTGCCAGCAGCAAGGCGGCTGAGGAGACCCAGTACTTC.

DNA for the CDR3: TGTGCCAGCTCACCGGTGGCAGGGGACTCCTACGAGCAGTACTTC. Its protein product is CASSPVAGDSYEQYF. The V gene is TRBV18, the J gene TRBJ2-7; D might be TRBD1 (6 bases). V was trimmed by 3 bases and J by 0 bases, leaving 12 bases between them. Germline V lookup: CDR1 KGHSH, CDR2 LQKENI. CDR3 length: 15 residues.

The chain is built from TRBV27 and TRBJ2-1, with 10 nucleotides matching TRBD2. CDR1 and CDR2 from the germline V gene are MNHEY and SMNVEV (reference sequence). This CDR3 is 18 amino acids long. Trimming at V came to 0 bases and at J to 8 bases, leaving 13 bases not matched to a gene. CDR3 sequence (DNA): TGTGCCAGCAGTTTATCGAGGGCTAGCGGGAGTTGGGGCCATGAGCAGTTCTTC. Translated, it gives CASSLSRASGSWGHEQFF.

The table lists this clone with a count of one. The chain employs TRBV6-5 and TRBJ1-5; unclear D gene. Germline lookup yields CDR1 MNHEY and CDR2 SVGAGI. The CDR3 runs 12 residues. Trimming removed 8 bases from V and 0 bases from J, with 5 bases in between. The CDR3 DNA reads as TGTGCCAGCGGAGGTAGCAATCAGCCCCAGCATTTT. As protein: CASGGSNQPQHF.

The V and J genes are TRBV2 and TRBJ1-1, with D maybe TRBD1 (5 bases). The V and J ends lost 7 bases and 4 bases respectively, with 19 bases between them. Germline V CDR1 and CDR2: SNHLY, FYNNEI. The CDR3 extends over 15 amino acids. CDR3 sequence: CASTNDHGGGTEAFF. The DNA for the CDR3 is TGTGCCAGCACAAACGACCACGGCGGGGGCACTGAAGCTTTCTTT.

The chain employs TRBV6-5 and TRBJ2-3; D is unclear. Trimming shortened V by 5 bases and J by 4 bases, and 13 bases separated the two germline ends. In germline, CDR1 is MNHEY, CDR2 SVGAGI. This CDR3 contains 14 residues. This CDR3 is CASSRASAADTQYF. The CDR3 region has the DNA TGTGCCAGCAGTCGGGCCTCGGCAGCAGATACGCAGTATTTT.

This sequence joins TRBV4-1 and TRBJ1-1; 8 bases match TRBD1. The V segment lost 4 bases and the J segment 5 bases; nucleotides outside the gene matches: 9. The CDR3 spans 15 residues. From germline, CDR1 is MGHRA and CDR2 YSYEKL. The CDR3 region has the DNA TGCGCCAGCAGCCCAGGGGGCCCATGGAGGACTGAAGCTTTCTTT. Its protein product is CASSPGGPWRTEAFF.

V is TRBV7-2 and J is TRBJ2-7; the D is unclear. The CDR3 length is 14 residues. Trimming took off 1 base at V and 0 bases at J, with 7 bases between the two ends. Germline CDR1 SGHTA, CDR2 FQGNSA. CDR3 nucleotides: TGTGCCAGCAGCTTAGGCCTTGTCTCCTACGAGCAGTACTTC. Translated: CASSLGLVSYEQYF.

This clone was detected once. The CDR3 DNA sequence: TGTGCCAGCAGTGAGTCAGGACAGGGGGCATCCTACGAGCAGTACTTC. Its translation is CASSESGQGASYEQYF. This chain links TRBV6-1 with TRBJ2-7; TRBD1 matches at 11 bases. CDR1 is MNHNS, CDR2 SASEGT, per germline. The trim removed 3 bases at V and 1 base at J, leaving 5 bases unmatched. The CDR3 loop spans 16 amino acids.

V gene TRBV4-1 combines with J gene TRBJ2-6; D is uncertain. The ends were cut back, 0 bases at V and 0 bases at J, with 12 bases in the middle. Germline loops: CDR1 MGHRA, CDR2 YSYEKL. The CDR3 has 18 residues. CDR3 residues: CASSQDAVPPSGANVLTF. The CDR3 nucleotides are TGCGCCAGCAGCCAAGACGCAGTACCCCCCTCTGGGGCCAACGTCCTGACTTTC.

The rearrangement uses TRBV5-4 and TRBJ2-1, with 8 bases matching TRBD2. The germline V gene has CDR1 SGHNT and CDR2 YYREEE (reference sequence). V was clipped by 6 bases and J by 7 bases; unmatched bases: 15. The CDR3 totals 16 residues. CDR3 sequence reads: CASTKKRETALNEQFF. The CDR3 DNA reads TGTGCCAGCACCAAAAAGCGGGAGACGGCTCTAAATGAGCAGTTCTTC.

The chain carries TRBV7-7 and TRBJ2-2; either TRBD1 or TRBD2 may supply D (5 bases each). Trimming pared 2 bases from V and 5 bases from J, leaving 12 bases between. Germline V lookup: CDR1 SSHAT, CDR2 FNYEAQ (reference sequence). CDR3 length: 15 amino acids. The CDR3 nucleotides read TGTGCCAGCAGCTTAAGGGGCCCGGGGACCGGGGAGCTGTTTTTT. Translated, it gives CASSLRGPGTGELFF.

V gene TRBV6-1 combines with J gene TRBJ1-2; 9 bases line up with TRBD1. The CDR3 extends over 13 amino acids. From germline, CDR1 is MNHNS and CDR2 SASEGT. V lost 5 bases and J lost 8; bases outside the gene matches: 6. The CDR3 loop is CASSFDRGKGYTF. CDR3 nucleotides: TGTGCCAGCAGTTTCGACAGGGGGAAAGGCTACACCTTC.

V is TRBV4-1 and J is TRBJ2-7; D gene uncertain. There are 18 residues in the CDR3. V dropped 0 bases and J dropped 2 bases, with 20 bases sitting between them. Germline values: CDR1 MGHRA, CDR2 YSYEKL. CDR3 nucleotides: TGCGCCAGCAGCCAAGAGTACGGGCCCGCGGAACCCCCCTACGAGCAGTACTTC. This encodes CASSQEYGPAEPPYEQYF.

The V gene is TRBV19, the J gene TRBJ2-7; D unresolved. The germline CDR1 and CDR2 sequences are LNHDA and SQIVND (reference sequence). The CDR3 has 14 amino acids. The V and J ends lost 1 base and 6 bases respectively, with 13 bases between them. The CDR3 sequence: CASSIVGNTREQYF. The CDR3 coding sequence is TGTGCCAGTAGTATAGTAGGCAATACTCGCGAGCAGTACTTC.

V is TRBV6-6 and J is TRBJ1-4, with TRBD1 identical over 8 bases. Germline V lookup: CDR1 MNHNY, CDR2 SVGAGI (reference sequence). This CDR3 has 14 residues. Trimming removed 5 bases from V and 7 bases from J; junction bases left unmatched: 6. This CDR3 is CASSLQGAREKLFF. CDR3 in DNA: TGTGCCAGCAGTCTTCAGGGGGCGCGTGAAAAACTGTTTTTT.

The chain recombines TRBV19 with TRBJ2-5, with 7 bases aligning to TRBD2. The CDR3 runs to 14 residues. The V gene's germline CDR1 is LNHDA and CDR2 SQIVND (reference sequence). With 7 bases clipped from V and 4 bases from J, the junction kept 9 bases outside the gene matches. Here the CDR3 reads CASIPQRERETQYF. CDR3 in DNA: TGTGCCAGTATTCCCCAGCGGGAAAGAGAGACCCAGTACTTC. Looking up the rest from reference TRBV19 and TRBJ2-5 gives the full variable domain: DGGITQSPKYLFRKEGQNVTLSCEQNLNHDAMYWYRQDPGQGLRLIYYSQIVNDFQKGDIAEGYSVSREKKESFPLTVTSAQKNPTAFYLCASIPQRERETQYFGPGTRLLVL.

The chain carries TRBV11-3 and TRBJ2-7, with 8 positions matching TRBD1. Per the germline V gene, CDR1 is SGHNT and CDR2 is YENEEA. This CDR3 has 14 residues. J was trimmed by 5 bases and V by 0 bases; bases with no gene match: 3. As DNA, the CDR3 is TGTGCCAGCAGCTTAGACAGGGGGCAGGACGAGCAGTACTTC. It translates to CASSLDRGQDEQYF.

The chain links TRBV29-1 to TRBJ1-1; D uncertain. V was clipped by 6 bases and J by 1 base, with 12 bases between them. Per the germline V gene, CDR1 is SQVTM and CDR2 is ANQGSEA. The CDR3 is 13 amino acids. CDR3 DNA sequence: TGCAGCGTAGCCCAGGTACCGAACACTGAAGCTTTCTTT. It translates to CSVAQVPNTEAFF.

This clone was seen more than once but under ten times. The V gene is TRBV7-9, the J gene TRBJ1-3; D call uncertain. Trimming took off 0 bases at V and 8 bases at J, with 8 bases between the two ends. CDR1 and CDR2 (germline): SEHNR, FQNEAQ (reference sequence). The CDR3 totals 13 residues. The CDR3 DNA sequence: TGTGCCAGCAGCTTAGCGGGCGTGGACACCATATATTTT. Translated, it gives CASSLAGVDTIYF.